What follows describes a single TCR beta chain. One end of the junction is discordant with germline, which a read error may explain. The data were obtained in a study of CD8 T cells in Susac syndrome. Germline values: CDR1 LGHNA, CDR2 YSLEER. The CDR3 contains 15 residues. Sequencing of TCR beta drew on CD8+ and CD4+ T cells from blood. Negative isolation was used for CD8+ and CD4+ T cells and FACS enrichment for TEMRA cells. When the RNA was reverse transcribed, random hexamers were used with an input of roughly 0.45 to 1 ug. Each CDR3 protein is one row after TCRdb ran MiXCR on the immunoSEQ multiplex PCR reads. The sample lists about 180,000 distinct CDR3 sequences; approximately 94% were seen once.

The sequence was collected from a human donor with multiple sclerosis. The chain carries TRBV4-3 and TRBJ1-6; 8 bases fit TRBD1. Sequenced input: CD4+ T cells from PBMCs. The CDR3: CASSQGHRGNSPLHF. The DNA for the CDR3 is TGCGCCAGCAGCCAAGGCCACAGGGGGAATTCACCCCTCCATTTT.